The source of this TCR beta chain is a study of blood T cell repertoires in COVID-19. Study in general: Acute and convalescent COVID-19 samples came from the United States, Italy and Spain.

There are 11 residues in the CDR3. Germline loops: CDR1 SQVTM, CDR2 ANQGSEA. Clones were sequenced by immunoSEQ multiplex PCR, and TCRdb holds only the in-frame ones, with some missing. The sample records more than 300,000 clones, approximately 92% being singletons. The sequenced sample consisted of PBMCs or T cells enriched from blood (not recorded which). The chain employs TRBV29-1 and TRBJ1-1; D perhaps matches TRBD1 (6 bases). The origin of this receptor is a young woman who had recovered from COVID-19. This chain's CDR3 is CRGQTNTEAFF. The CDR3 DNA reads as TGCAGAGGACAGACAAACACTGAAGCTTTCTTT.